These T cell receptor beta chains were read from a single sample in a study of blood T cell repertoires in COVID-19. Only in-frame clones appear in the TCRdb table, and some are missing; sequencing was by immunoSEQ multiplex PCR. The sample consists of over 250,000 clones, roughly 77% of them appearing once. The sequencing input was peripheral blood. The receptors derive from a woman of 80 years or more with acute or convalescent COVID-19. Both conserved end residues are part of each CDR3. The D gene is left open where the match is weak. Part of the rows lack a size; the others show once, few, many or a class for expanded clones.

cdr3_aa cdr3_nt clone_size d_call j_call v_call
CASSYERFPNTGELFF TGTGCCAGCAGTTACGAGAGATTCCCGAACACCGGGGAGCTGTTTTTT . . TRBJ2-2 TRBV6-5
CASSLVVRSYEQYF TGTGCCAGCAGCTTAGTTGTCAGATCCTACGAGCAGTACTTC . . TRBJ2-7 TRBV7-8
CATRIGNLGTGELFF TGTGCCACGAGGATAGGCAATTTGGGCACCGGGGAGCTGTTTTTT few . TRBJ2-2 TRBV19
CASSPTARGHDYGYTF TGTGCCAGCTCACCGACGGCGAGGGGACACGACTATGGCTACACCTTC . . TRBJ1-2 TRBV18
CASSLVPGTYEQYF TGCGCCAGCAGCTTGGTACCGGGAACCTACGAGCAGTACTTC . . TRBJ2-7 TRBV5-1
CASSEGIAGRSYNEQFF TGTGCCAGCAGTGAAGGAATAGCGGGCCGCTCCTACAATGAGCAGTTCTTC . TRBD2 TRBJ2-1 TRBV6-1
CASSLLLDSTEAFF TGTGCCAGCAGCCTATTATTGGACAGCACTGAAGCTTTCTTT . . TRBJ1-1 TRBV4-2
CASSRNSGGAGETQYF TGTGCCAGCAGCCGGAATAGCGGGGGGGCGGGAGAGACCCAGTACTTC . TRBD2 TRBJ2-5 TRBV7-6
CASSQGAFARGAQETQYF TGTGCCAGCAGCCAAGGCGCTTTTGCGCGGGGGGCACAAGAGACCCAGTACTTC . TRBD2 TRBJ2-5 TRBV3-1/TRBV3-2
CASSKGQGWDGYTF TGTGCCAGTAGTAAAGGACAGGGATGGGATGGCTACACCTTC . TRBD1 TRBJ1-2 TRBV19
CASSSLASNTEAFF TGTGCCAGCAGTTCACTGGCTAGCAACACTGAAGCTTTCTTT . . TRBJ1-1 TRBV27
CASSPLAGHSYNEQFF TGTGCCAGCAGCCCACTAGCGGGCCACTCCTACAATGAGCAGTTCTTC . TRBD2 TRBJ2-1 TRBV3-1/TRBV3-2
CASSQDSPGRASGNTIYF TGCGCCAGCAGCCAAGATTCCCCCGGGAGGGCCTCTGGAAACACCATATATTTT . . TRBJ1-3 TRBV4-3
CASSRQGAGEQYF TGTGCCAGCAGCAGACAGGGGGCTGGTGAGCAGTACTTC . TRBD1 TRBJ2-7 TRBV13
CASSRQVNTEAFF TGTGCCAGTAGCAGACAGGTTAACACTGAAGCTTTCTTT . . TRBJ1-1 TRBV19
CSASQSGTSTDTQYF TGCAGTGCTAGTCAATCCGGGACAAGCACAGATACGCAGTATTTT . . TRBJ2-3 TRBV20-1